This TCR beta chain was obtained from a study of blood T cell repertoires in COVID-19 (dated by TCRdb to the early 2020s). Background on the whole study: Collaborator samples came from the United States, Italy and Spain and covered acute and convalescent phases of COVID-19. The prospective study material was composed of cDNA or gDNA derived from T cells, B-cell-depleted T cells, or PBMCs. Deeply sampled blood TCRbeta repertoires from subjects exposed to, actively infected with, or recovered from COVID-19 were included in the dataset. The repertoires were released in a freely available public database intended as a resource for research on the immune response to SARS-CoV-2. The samples were drawn from the first 160 participants of the ongoing ImmuneRACE study and from 1,254 subjects provided by 6 global collaborators. Nearly every sample came with metadata listing a de-identified subject ID, COVID-19 status, age in years and sex. HLA class I and class II types, where available, came from metadata supplied by the sample provider rather than from assay-based typing. General findings and caveats noted by the study authors: How much clinical and demographic metadata was included differed by source and by participant, and the metadata was provided uncurated.

Reading the germline V gene (reference sequence) gives CDR1 MNHEY and CDR2 SMNVEV. The CDR3 measures 16 amino acids from cysteine to phenylalanine. Only the CDR3 DNA is retained, 48 bases long and in frame from the first base. V lost 5 bases and J lost 2 bases, and the count of bases not matched to a germline gene is 7. In the prospective study, participants were about 18 to 89 years old, resided in around 25 geographic areas of the United States, and were enrolled through a virtual design. In the prospective study, cohorts were assigned on the basis of participant-reported clinical history obtained from a screening survey and a study questionnaire. Recovered participants in ImmuneRACE Cohort 3 were defined by two consecutive negative NP/OP PCR tests, clearance by a healthcare professional, or resolution of symptoms. In the prospective study, mobile phlebotomists collected whole blood, serum and a nasopharyngeal or oropharyngeal swab from each participant. Additional blood draws and questionnaires over an approximately two-month period could optionally be provided by prospective study participants. Blood samples from the prospective study were shipped frozen or at room temperature prior to DNA extraction.

The immunoSEQ Assay, a bias-controlled multiplex PCR, was used to amplify TCRbeta CDR3 regions from genomic DNA. Per the source publication's procedure: Nucleated cell counts per sample were estimated from amplification of reference gene primers within the assay. To quantify the absolute abundance of each unique TCRbeta CDR3 rearrangement, sequence reads were collapsed and filtered. For each sample, productive Simpson clonality was calculated as the square root of Simpson's diversity index across productive rearrangements. TCRdb's version of the immuneACCESS table is confined to in-frame rearrangements and falls short of the full clone set. An unresolved V gene accounts for under half of the shortfall where checked; the remainder is of unknown origin. The V and J calls and clone size were taken over from that table, and D and trimming were inferred from the DNA. The sample profile shows some 430,000 clones; 90% of them were found once. Less than 0.75% of the sample is in the top ten clones.

Concerning this clone: The antigen it recognizes is unknown. Base-call qualities are not available, and no considerably larger clone is one nucleotide away.

The chain couples TRBV27 to TRBJ2-1; 9 nucleotides in the junction match TRBD2. The sequenced material came from PBMCs or T cells enriched from blood (not recorded which). This sequence originates from a man aged 18 to 35 who had recovered from COVID-19. The bases are TGTGCCAGCAGTCCCGCGGGGGGGTCCGCCTACAATGAGCAGTTCTTC. Translated, it reads CASSPAGGSAYNEQFF.